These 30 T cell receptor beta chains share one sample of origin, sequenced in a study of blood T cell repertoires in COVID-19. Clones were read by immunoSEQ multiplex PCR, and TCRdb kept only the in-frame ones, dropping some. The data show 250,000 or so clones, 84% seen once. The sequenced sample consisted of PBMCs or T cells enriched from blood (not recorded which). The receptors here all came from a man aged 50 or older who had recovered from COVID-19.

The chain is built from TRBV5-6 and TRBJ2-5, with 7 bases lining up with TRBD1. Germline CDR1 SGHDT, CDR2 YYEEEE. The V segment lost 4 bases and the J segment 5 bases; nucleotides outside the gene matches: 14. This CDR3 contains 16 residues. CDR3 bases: TGTGCCAGCAGCCGCCCGACAGGGATAAGTTCGGAGACCCAGTACTTC. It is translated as CASSRPTGISSETQYF.

The CDR3 is CASSWLAGGSNTGELFF. CDR3 DNA sequence: TGTGCCAGTAGTTGGCTAGCGGGAGGTTCGAACACCGGGGAGCTGTTTTTT. This sequence joins TRBV19 and TRBJ2-2; 11 nucleotides align to TRBD2. CDR3 size: 17 residues. Germline loops: CDR1 LNHDA, CDR2 SQIVND (reference sequence). The junction had 5 bases not matched to a gene; V was cut back by 5 bases and J by 0 bases.

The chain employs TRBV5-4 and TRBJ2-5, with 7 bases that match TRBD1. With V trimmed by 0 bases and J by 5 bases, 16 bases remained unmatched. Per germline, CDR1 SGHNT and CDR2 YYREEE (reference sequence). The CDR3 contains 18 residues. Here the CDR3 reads CASSLGRKTGLLRETQYF. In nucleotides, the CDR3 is TGTGCCAGCAGCTTGGGGCGGAAGACAGGGTTGCTGCGGGAGACCCAGTACTTC.

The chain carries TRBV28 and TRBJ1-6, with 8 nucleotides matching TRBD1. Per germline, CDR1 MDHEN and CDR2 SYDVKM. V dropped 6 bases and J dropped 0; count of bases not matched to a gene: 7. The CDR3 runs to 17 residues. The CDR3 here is CASRFWTGSSYNSPLHF. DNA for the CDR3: TGTGCCAGCAGGTTCTGGACAGGGAGCTCCTATAATTCACCCCTCCACTTT.

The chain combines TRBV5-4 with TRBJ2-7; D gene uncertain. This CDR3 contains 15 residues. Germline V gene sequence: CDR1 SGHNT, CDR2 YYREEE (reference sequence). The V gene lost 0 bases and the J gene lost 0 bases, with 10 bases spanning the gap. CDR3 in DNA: TGTGCCAGCAGCTTGGACTACCGAAGCTCCTACGAGCAGTACTTC. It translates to CASSLDYRSSYEQYF.

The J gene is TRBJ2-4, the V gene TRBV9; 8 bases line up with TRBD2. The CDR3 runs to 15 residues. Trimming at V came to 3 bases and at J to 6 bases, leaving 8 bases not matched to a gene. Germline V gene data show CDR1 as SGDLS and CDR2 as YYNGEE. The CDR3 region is CASSEGLGVGNIQYF. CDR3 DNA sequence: TGTGCCAGCAGCGAGGGACTAGGGGTTGGAAACATTCAGTACTTC.

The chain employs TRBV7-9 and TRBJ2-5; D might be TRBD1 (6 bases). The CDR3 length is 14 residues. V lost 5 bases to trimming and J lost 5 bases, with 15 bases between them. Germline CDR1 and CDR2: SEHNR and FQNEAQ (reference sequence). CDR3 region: CASSPWTAHETQYF. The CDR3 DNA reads TGTGCCAGCAGCCCTTGGACAGCCCACGAGACCCAGTACTTC. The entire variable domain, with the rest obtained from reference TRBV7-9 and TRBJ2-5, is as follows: DTGVSQNPRHKITKRGQNVTFRCDPISEHNRLYWYRQTLGQGPEFLTYFQNEAQLEKSRLLSDRFSAERPKGSFSTLEIQRTEQGDSAMYLCASSPWTAHETQYFGPGTRLLVL.

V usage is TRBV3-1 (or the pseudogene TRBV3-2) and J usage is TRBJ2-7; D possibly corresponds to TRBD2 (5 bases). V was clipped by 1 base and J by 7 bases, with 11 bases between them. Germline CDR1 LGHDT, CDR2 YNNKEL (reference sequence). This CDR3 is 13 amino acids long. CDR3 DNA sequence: TGTGCCAGCAGCCAAGGGCAAGGGAGTGAGCAGTACTTC. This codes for CASSQGQGSEQYF.

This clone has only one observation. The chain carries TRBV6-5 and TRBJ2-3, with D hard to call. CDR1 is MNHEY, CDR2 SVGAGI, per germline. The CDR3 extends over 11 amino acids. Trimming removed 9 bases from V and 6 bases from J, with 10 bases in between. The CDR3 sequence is CASFKRDTQYF. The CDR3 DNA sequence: TGTGCCAGTTTCAAACGGGATACGCAGTATTTT.

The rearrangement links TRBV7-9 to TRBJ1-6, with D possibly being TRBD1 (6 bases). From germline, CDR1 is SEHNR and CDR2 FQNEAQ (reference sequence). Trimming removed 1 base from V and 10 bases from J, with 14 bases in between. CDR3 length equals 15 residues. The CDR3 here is CASSLELGGRSPLHF. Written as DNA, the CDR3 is TGTGCCAGCAGCTTAGAATTAGGGGGTCGGTCACCCCTCCACTTT.

The CDR3 bases are TGTGCCAGCAGTCAGACAGGGGGCCAACCGTCCAATGAGCAGTTCTTC. This gives the protein CASSQTGGQPSNEQFF. This chain links TRBV27 with TRBJ2-1, with 10 bases matching TRBD1. The ends lost 5 bases at V and 6 bases at J; junction bases unmatched: 10. From germline, CDR1 is MNHEY and CDR2 SMNVEV (reference sequence). This CDR3 has 16 amino acids.

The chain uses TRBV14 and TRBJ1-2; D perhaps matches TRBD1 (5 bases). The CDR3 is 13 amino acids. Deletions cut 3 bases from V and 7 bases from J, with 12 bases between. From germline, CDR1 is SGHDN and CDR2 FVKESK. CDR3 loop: CASSQRDVRGYTF. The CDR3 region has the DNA TGTGCCAGCAGCCAGCGGGACGTTCGTGGCTACACCTTC.

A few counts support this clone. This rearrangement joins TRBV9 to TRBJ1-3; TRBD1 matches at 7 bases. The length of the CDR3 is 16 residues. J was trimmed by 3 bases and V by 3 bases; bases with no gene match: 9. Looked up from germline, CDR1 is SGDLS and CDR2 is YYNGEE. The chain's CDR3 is CASSGRQGSFGNTIYF. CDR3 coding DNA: TGTGCCAGCAGCGGCAGACAGGGAAGTTTTGGAAACACCATATATTTT. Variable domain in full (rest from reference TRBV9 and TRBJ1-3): DSGVTQTPKHLITATGQRVTLRCSPRSGDLSVYWYQQSLDQGLQFLIQYYNGEERAKGNILERFSAQQFPDLHSELNLSSLELGDSALYFCASSGRQGSFGNTIYFGEGSWLTVV.

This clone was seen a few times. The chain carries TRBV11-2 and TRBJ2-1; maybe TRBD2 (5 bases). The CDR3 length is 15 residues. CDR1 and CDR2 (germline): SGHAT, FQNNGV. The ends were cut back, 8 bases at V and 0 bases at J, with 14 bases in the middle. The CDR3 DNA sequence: TGTGCCAGCCTACCTAAGCGGAGCTCCTACAATGAGCAGTTCTTC. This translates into CASLPKRSSYNEQFF.

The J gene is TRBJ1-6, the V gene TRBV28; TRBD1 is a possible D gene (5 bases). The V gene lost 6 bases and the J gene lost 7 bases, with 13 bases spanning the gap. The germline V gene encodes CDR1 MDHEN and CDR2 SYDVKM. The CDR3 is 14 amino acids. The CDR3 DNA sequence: TGTGCCAGCAGACAAAGACAGCCCAATTCACCCCTCCACTTT. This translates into CASRQRQPNSPLHF.

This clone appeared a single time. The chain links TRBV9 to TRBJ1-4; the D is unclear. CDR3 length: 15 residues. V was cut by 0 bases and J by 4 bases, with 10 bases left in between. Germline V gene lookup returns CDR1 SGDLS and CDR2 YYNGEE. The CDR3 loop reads CASSVGGFSNEKLFF. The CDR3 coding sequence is TGTGCCAGCAGCGTAGGAGGATTCAGTAATGAAAAACTGTTTTTT. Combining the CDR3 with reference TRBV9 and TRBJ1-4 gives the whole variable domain DSGVTQTPKHLITATGQRVTLRCSPRSGDLSVYWYQQSLDQGLQFLIQYYNGEERAKGNILERFSAQQFPDLHSELNLSSLELGDSALYFCASSVGGFSNEKLFFGSGTQLSVL.

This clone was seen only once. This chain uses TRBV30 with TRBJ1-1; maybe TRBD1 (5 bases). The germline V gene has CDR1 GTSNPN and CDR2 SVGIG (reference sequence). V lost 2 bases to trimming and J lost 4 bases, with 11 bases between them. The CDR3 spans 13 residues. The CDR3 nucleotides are TGTGCCTGGAGTAACAGGTTAGCCACTGAAGCTTTCTTT. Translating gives CAWSNRLATEAFF.

The CDR3 reads CASSNTGNTEAFF. The CDR3 DNA reads as TGTGCCAGCAGTAATACAGGGAACACTGAAGCTTTCTTT. This chain uses TRBV12-3 or TRBV12-4 with TRBJ1-1; possibly TRBD1 for D (5 bases). V dropped 5 bases and J dropped 1 base, with 8 bases sitting between them. The CDR3 has 13 residues.

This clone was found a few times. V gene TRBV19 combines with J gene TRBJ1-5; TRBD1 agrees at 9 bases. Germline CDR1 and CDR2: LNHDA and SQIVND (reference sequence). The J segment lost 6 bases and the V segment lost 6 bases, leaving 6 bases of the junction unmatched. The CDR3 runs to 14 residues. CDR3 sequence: CASRGQGSSQPQHF. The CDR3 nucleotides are TGTGCCAGTAGGGGACAGGGTTCGTCTCAGCCCCAGCATTTT.

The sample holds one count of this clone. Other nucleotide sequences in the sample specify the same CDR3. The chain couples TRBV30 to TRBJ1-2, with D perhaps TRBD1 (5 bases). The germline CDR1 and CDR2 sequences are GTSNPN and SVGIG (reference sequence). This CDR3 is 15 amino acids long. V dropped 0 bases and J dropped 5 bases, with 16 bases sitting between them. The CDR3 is CAWSVLRGRGYGYTF. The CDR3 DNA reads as TGTGCCTGGAGTGTATTGAGGGGTCGGGGGTATGGCTACACCTTC.

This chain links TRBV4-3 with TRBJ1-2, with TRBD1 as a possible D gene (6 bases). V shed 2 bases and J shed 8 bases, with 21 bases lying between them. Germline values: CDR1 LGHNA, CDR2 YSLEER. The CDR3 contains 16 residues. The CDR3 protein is CASSQLLGGGRNGYTF. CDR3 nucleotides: TGCGCCAGCAGCCAACTCCTAGGGGGGGGCCGGAACGGCTACACCTTC.

The CDR3 loop is CSASYTNTEAFF. CDR3 bases: TGCAGTGCTAGTTATACAAACACTGAAGCTTTCTTT. The chain is built from TRBV20-1 and TRBJ1-1; D gene uncertain. Trimming removed 3 bases from V and 2 bases from J, with 7 bases in between. The CDR3 is 12 amino acids. The germline V gene has CDR1 DFQATT and CDR2 SNEGSKA (reference sequence).

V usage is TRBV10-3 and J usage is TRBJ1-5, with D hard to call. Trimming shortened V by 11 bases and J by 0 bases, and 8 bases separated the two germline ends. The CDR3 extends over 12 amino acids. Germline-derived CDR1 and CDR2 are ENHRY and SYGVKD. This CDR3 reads CAARDSNQPQHF. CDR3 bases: TGTGCCGCCCGGGATAGCAATCAGCCCCAGCATTTT.

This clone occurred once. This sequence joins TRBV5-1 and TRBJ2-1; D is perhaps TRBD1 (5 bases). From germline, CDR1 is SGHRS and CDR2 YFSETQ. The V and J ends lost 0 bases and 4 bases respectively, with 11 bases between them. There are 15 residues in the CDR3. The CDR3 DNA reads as TGCGCCAGCAGCTTGGGGGGCCTTGGTTACAATGAGCAGTTCTTC. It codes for CASSLGGLGYNEQFF.

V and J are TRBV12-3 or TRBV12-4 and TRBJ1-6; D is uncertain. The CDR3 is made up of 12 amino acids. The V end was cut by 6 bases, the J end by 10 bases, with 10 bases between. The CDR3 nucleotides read TGTGCCAGCAGCCGGAGAGTGTCACCCCTCCACTTT. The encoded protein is CASSRRVSPLHF.

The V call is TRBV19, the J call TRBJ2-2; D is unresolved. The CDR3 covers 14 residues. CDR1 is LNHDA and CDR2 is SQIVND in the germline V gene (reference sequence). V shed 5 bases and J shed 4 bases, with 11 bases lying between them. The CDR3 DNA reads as TGTGCCAGTAGTTTCCCGGTTGGCACCGGGGAGCTGTTTTTT. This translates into CASSFPVGTGELFF.

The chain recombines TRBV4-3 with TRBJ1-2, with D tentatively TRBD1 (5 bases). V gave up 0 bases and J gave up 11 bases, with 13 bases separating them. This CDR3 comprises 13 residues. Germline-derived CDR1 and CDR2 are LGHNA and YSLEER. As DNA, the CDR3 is TGCGCCAGCAGCCAAGATCGGGGGGAGGGGTACACCTTC. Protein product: CASSQDRGEGYTF.

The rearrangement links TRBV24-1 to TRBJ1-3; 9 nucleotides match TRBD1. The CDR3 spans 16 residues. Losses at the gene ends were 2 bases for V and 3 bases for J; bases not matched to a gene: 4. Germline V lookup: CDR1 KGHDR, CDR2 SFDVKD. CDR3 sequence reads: CATSDWGTGRGNTIYF. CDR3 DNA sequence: TGTGCCACCAGTGATTGGGGGACAGGGCGTGGAAACACCATATATTTT.

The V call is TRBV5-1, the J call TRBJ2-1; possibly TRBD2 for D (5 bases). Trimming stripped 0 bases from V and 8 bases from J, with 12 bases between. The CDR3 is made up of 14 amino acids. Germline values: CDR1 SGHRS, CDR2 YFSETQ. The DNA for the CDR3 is TGCGCCAGCAGCTTGGACGGGTGGGGAGATGAGCAGTTCTTC. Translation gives CASSLDGWGDEQFF. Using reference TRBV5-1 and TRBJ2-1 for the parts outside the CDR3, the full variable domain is KAGVTQTPRYLIKTRGQQVTLSCSPISGHRSVSWYQQTPGQGLQFLFEYFSETQRNKGNFPGRFSGRQFSNSRSEMNVSTLELGDSALYLCASSLDGWGDEQFFGPGTRLTVL.

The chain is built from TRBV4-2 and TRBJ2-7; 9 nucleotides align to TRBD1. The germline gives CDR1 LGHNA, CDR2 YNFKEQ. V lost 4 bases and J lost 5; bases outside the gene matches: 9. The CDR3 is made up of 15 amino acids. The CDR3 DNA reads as TGTGCCAGCAGCCTTACCGGGACAGGGCATGACGAGCAGTACTTC. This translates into CASSLTGTGHDEQYF.